The present entry profiles one T cell receptor beta chain with its context. Its antigen is undetermined. CD45RO/CCR7/CD25/CD127/CD95/CD27 separated CD4+ naive, central memory, regulatory and stem cell-like memory cells by sorting. This record belongs to a study of beta chain features in type 1 diabetes. Whole-study results and caveats: Shorter TCRB CDR3s, moderately but significantly so, were found in Type 1 diabetes patients in all four CD4+ subsets. For patients, the naive, central memory and Treg TCRB repertoires appeared more alike than for healthy donors. More deletions and fewer insertions at VDJ junctions were found in patients with type 1 diabetes.

Of the isolated RNA, all was reverse transcribed, and so the sequenced material was expressed TCRB transcripts. Naive, central memory and regulatory T cell samples yielded about 3.9 million reads on average. TCRdb's copy holds only in-frame clones and misses some; the assay was immunoSEQ multiplex PCR. The data contain about 340,000 clones, 7% to 10% of them singletons. Trimming took 6 bases from V and 5 from J; bases not matched to a gene: 5. In germline, CDR1 is KGHSH, CDR2 LQKENI. CDR3 length: 15 amino acids. The sample taken for sequencing was central memory CD4+ T cells from blood. The receptor was derived from a man younger than 40 with type 1 diabetes. The chain joins TRBV18 to TRBJ2-1; TRBD2 aligns across 12 bases. The CDR3 region is CASSLLAGGDNEQFF. The CDR3 nucleotides read TGTGCCAGCTCCCTACTAGCGGGGGGAGACAATGAGCAGTTCTTC.